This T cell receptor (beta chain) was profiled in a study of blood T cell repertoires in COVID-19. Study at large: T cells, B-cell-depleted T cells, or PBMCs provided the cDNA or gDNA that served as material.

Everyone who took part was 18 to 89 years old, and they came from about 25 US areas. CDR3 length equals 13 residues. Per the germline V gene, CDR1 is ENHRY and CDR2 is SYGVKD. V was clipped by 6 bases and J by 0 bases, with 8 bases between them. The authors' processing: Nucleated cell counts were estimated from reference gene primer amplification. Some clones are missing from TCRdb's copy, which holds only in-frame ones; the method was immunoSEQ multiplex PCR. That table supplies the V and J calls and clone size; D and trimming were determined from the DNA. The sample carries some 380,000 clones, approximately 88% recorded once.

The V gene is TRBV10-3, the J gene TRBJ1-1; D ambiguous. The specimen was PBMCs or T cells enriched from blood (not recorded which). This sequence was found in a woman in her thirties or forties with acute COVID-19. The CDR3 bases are TGTGCCATCAGCAGCGCCCTGAACACTGAAGCTTTCTTT. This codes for CAISSALNTEAFF.